The 3 T cell receptor beta chains below come from one sample, sequenced in a study of blood T cell repertoires in COVID-19. Data came from immunoSEQ multiplex PCR; TCRdb stores just in-frame clones and leaves some out. The table lists a few hundred thousand clones, about 82% of them singletons. Sequencing was performed on peripheral blood. The receptor source for this set is a woman aged 45-59 years with acute or convalescent COVID-19.

The chain uses TRBV11-3 and TRBJ1-1; D gene uncertain. Germline assignment: CDR1 SGHNT and CDR2 YENEEA. The CDR3 is 13 amino acids. V was shortened by 4 bases and J by 1 base, with 7 bases between the two germline ends. As DNA, the CDR3 is TGTGCCAGCAGCTCCCGTTGGAACACTGAAGCTTTCTTT. It is translated as CASSSRWNTEAFF.

The rearrangement links TRBV28 to TRBJ2-7; TRBD1 might be the D (6 bases). Germline-derived CDR1 and CDR2 are MDHEN and SYDVKM. Trimming left V 7 bases short and J 12 bases short, with 16 bases between. This CDR3 region has 11 residues. CDR3 loop: CASTFRQVWYF. CDR3 DNA sequence: TGTGCCAGCACTTTTAGACAGGTTTGGTACTTC.

This clone was seen only once. The V call is TRBV9, the J call TRBJ2-3; D gene ambiguous. Per germline, CDR1 SGDLS and CDR2 YYNGEE. The V end was cut by 7 bases, the J end by 0 bases, with 6 bases between. This CDR3 has 12 residues. The CDR3, as DNA: TGTGCCAGCGCGGCGAGCACAGATACGCAGTATTTT. This codes for CASAASTDTQYF.